This T cell receptor (beta chain) was documented in a study of blood T cell repertoires in COVID-19. In the study overall: Acute and convalescent COVID-19 samples came from the United States, Italy and Spain. PBMCs, B-cell-depleted T cells, or T cells provided the cDNA or gDNA that made up the material.

Original analysis: Counts of nucleated cells, estimated from reference gene primer amplification, were obtained. TCRdb keeps only in-frame clones here, not all; method: immunoSEQ multiplex PCR. V, J and clone size derive from that table, while D and trimming were established from the DNA sequence. Altogether about 160,000 clones are present, just under 85% being singletons, with the ten largest covering 20% to 25%. The length of the CDR3 is 16 residues. The junction had 6 bases not matched to a gene; V was cut back by 4 bases and J by 0 bases. CDR1 and CDR2 (germline): SGDLS, YYNGEE. The chain uses TRBV9 and TRBJ1-1; 10 bases are a match to TRBD1. The sequence derives from a woman older than 75 with acute or convalescent COVID-19. Sequencing was carried out using peripheral blood. The CDR3 is CASSPGQGRMNTEAFF. In DNA form, the CDR3 reads TGTGCCAGCAGCCCGGGACAGGGGAGGATGAACACTGAAGCTTTCTTT.